This is a list of T cell receptor beta chains from one sample in a study of blood T cell repertoires in COVID-19. The table came from immunoSEQ multiplex PCR; TCRdb's copy has only in-frame clones and leaves some out. This table holds 280,000 or so clones, around 86% found once. The material sequenced was peripheral blood. The receptor set was obtained from a woman in her thirties who had recovered from COVID-19. The CDR3 runs from the conserved cysteine through the conserved F or W. Fields, in order: D gene, clone size, V gene, J gene, CDR3 DNA, CDR3 protein. A D gene is named only where the DNA matches it firmly. Expanded clones get a size class; other rows say once, few or many, or leave the size out.

d_call: TRBD1
clone_size: NA
v_call: TRBV19
j_call: TRBJ1-1
cdr3_nt: TGTGCCAGTAGTACGCGACAGGGGAACACTGAAGCTTTCTTT
cdr3_aa: CASSTRQGNTEAFF

d_call: NA
clone_size: once
v_call: TRBV5-4
j_call: TRBJ2-5
cdr3_nt: TGTGCCAGCAGCTTGGGCGGGCAACAAGAGACCCAGTACTTC
cdr3_aa: CASSLGGQQETQYF

d_call: NA
clone_size: NA
v_call: TRBV11-3
j_call: TRBJ2-2
cdr3_nt: TGTGCCAGCAGCCACGGGACCGGGGAGCTGTTTTTT
cdr3_aa: CASSHGTGELFF

d_call: TRBD1
clone_size: NA
v_call: TRBV28
j_call: TRBJ1-3
cdr3_nt: TGTGCCAGCAGTTTAGACAGGGCGGGTGGAAACACCATATATTTT
cdr3_aa: CASSLDRAGGNTIYF

d_call: NA
clone_size: few
v_call: TRBV4-3
j_call: TRBJ1-1
cdr3_nt: TGCGCCAGCAGCCAGGGCCCCGACACTGAAGCTTTCTTT
cdr3_aa: CASSQGPDTEAFF

d_call: TRBD1
clone_size: NA
v_call: TRBV28
j_call: TRBJ2-7
cdr3_nt: TGTGTAACGTCGCGCGGACAGGGGATCGAGCAGTACTTC
cdr3_aa: CVTSRGQGIEQYF

d_call: TRBD1
clone_size: few
v_call: TRBV19
j_call: TRBJ1-5
cdr3_nt: TGTGCCAGTAATTCGGGACAGAACAATCAGCCCCAGCATTTT
cdr3_aa: CASNSGQNNQPQHF

d_call: NA
clone_size: NA
v_call: TRBV7-2
j_call: TRBJ1-4
cdr3_nt: TGTGCCAGCAGCCCTGAAAGGGGTTTTGGAGAAAAACTGTTTTTT
cdr3_aa: CASSPERGFGEKLFF

d_call: TRBD1
clone_size: NA
v_call: TRBV6-5
j_call: TRBJ1-2
cdr3_nt: TGTGCCAGCAGAGACAGGGGCTATGGCTACACCTTC
cdr3_aa: CASRDRGYGYTF

d_call: TRBD1
clone_size: once
v_call: TRBV7-9
j_call: TRBJ2-7
cdr3_nt: TGTGCCAGCAGCCACCGGGACAGGGGGCCCCTTGATACCGAGCAGTACTTC
cdr3_aa: CASSHRDRGPLDTEQYF

d_call: NA
clone_size: NA
v_call: TRBV28
j_call: TRBJ2-7
cdr3_nt: TGTGCCAGCAGTTTAACCCTACCAGGGCAAAGCGAGCAGTACTTC
cdr3_aa: CASSLTLPGQSEQYF

d_call: TRBD1
clone_size: few
v_call: TRBV5-1
j_call: TRBJ1-1
cdr3_nt: TGCGCCAGCAGCTGGGGACAGGGAGGCACTGAAGCTTTCTTT
cdr3_aa: CASSWGQGGTEAFF

d_call: NA
clone_size: NA
v_call: TRBV3-1/TRBV3-2
j_call: TRBJ1-4
cdr3_nt: TGTGCCAGCAGCCAGGGGGTTGGGGGCCGGGAAAAACTGTTTTTT
cdr3_aa: CASSQGVGGREKLFF

d_call: TRBD1
clone_size: NA
v_call: TRBV19
j_call: TRBJ2-2
cdr3_nt: TGTGCCAGTAGTACATTAACAGGGGCGGGCACCGGGGAGCTGTTTTTT
cdr3_aa: CASSTLTGAGTGELFF

d_call: NA
clone_size: once
v_call: TRBV7-9
j_call: TRBJ2-3
cdr3_nt: TGTGCCAGCAGCCTGGCAGGGCTCACAGATACGCAGTATTTT
cdr3_aa: CASSLAGLTDTQYF

d_call: NA
clone_size: NA
v_call: TRBV15
j_call: TRBJ2-7
cdr3_nt: TGTGCCACCAGCTCTGACCGGGGGAGGTACGAGCAGTACTTC
cdr3_aa: CATSSDRGRYEQYF